The 27 T cell receptor beta chains below were found in one sample sequenced in a study of T-cell reconstitution after alpha-beta-depleted transplantation in children. Unique molecular identifiers were built into the TCRbeta library. Each CDR3 protein is one row after TCRdb ran MiXCR on the PCR reads. The sample gives 220,000 or so distinct CDR3 sequences, just under 8.5% of which show up once; 6.3% is in the top ten. Sequences were derived from PBMCs, mostly from graft donor cells, sampled 180 days after TCRalphabeta/CD19-depleted stem cell transplant. These TCRs come from a male patient younger than 18 who had a stem cell transplant for acute lymphoblastic leukemia, so the T cells may come from the graft donor.

This clonotype has a count of ten or more. The chain carries TRBV4-3 and TRBJ2-2, with 12 bases lining up with TRBD2. This CDR3 is 16 amino acids long. J lost 3 bases, V lost 4 bases, and 3 bases had no gene match. Germline assignment: CDR1 LGHNA and CDR2 YSLEER. For the CDR3, the DNA is TGCGCCAGCAGCCGCCGACTAGCGGGAGACACCGGGGAGCTGTTTTTT. Protein sequence: CASSRRLAGDTGELFF.

This clonotype was counted many times. This chain connects TRBV11-2 to TRBJ2-2, with D possibly TRBD2 on 6 matching bases. This CDR3 region has 17 residues. V was trimmed by 0 bases and J by 3 bases, leaving 14 bases between them. Germline V gene data show CDR1 as SGHAT and CDR2 as FQNNGV. The CDR3 DNA sequence: TGTGCCAGCAGCTTAGATCGGGGGTTTTTGGACACCGGGGAGCTGTTTTTT. This sequence encodes CASSLDRGFLDTGELFF.

Ten or more counts support this clonotype. The chain joins TRBV24-1 to TRBJ2-1, with 12 bases identical to TRBD2. Germline assignment: CDR1 KGHDR and CDR2 SFDVKD. The junction had 9 bases not matched to a gene; V was cut back by 5 bases and J by 2 bases. The CDR3 covers 18 residues. CDR3 protein: CATSGRLAGGRAYNEQFF. CDR3 nucleotides: TGTGCCACCAGTGGTCGGCTAGCGGGGGGGAGGGCCTACAATGAGCAGTTCTTC.

This clonotype has at least ten counts. This chain links TRBV7-8 with TRBJ2-7; no clear D gene. CDR1 and CDR2 from the germline V gene are SGHVS and FQNEAQ. V was cut by 4 bases and J by 7 bases, with 14 bases left in between. CDR3 length: 13 residues. The CDR3 loop is CASSSLFEKEQYF. For the CDR3, the DNA is TGTGCCAGCAGCTCTCTTTTTGAGAAGGAGCAGTACTTC.

J is TRBJ2-7 and V is TRBV27; TRBD1 is a possible D gene (5 bases). V gave up 6 bases and J gave up 0 bases, with 18 bases separating them. CDR1 and CDR2 (germline): MNHEY, SMNVEV (reference sequence). This CDR3 is 16 amino acids long. The CDR3 sequence is CASSLTLGVSSYEQYF. CDR3 coding DNA: TGTGCCAGCAGCCTTACGTTAGGGGTTAGCTCCTACGAGCAGTACTTC.

This clonotype has ten or more counts. The chain recombines TRBV29-1 with TRBJ2-1; 13 bases line up with TRBD2. CDR1 and CDR2 (germline): SQVTM, ANQGSEA. The length of the CDR3 is 14 residues. The V gene end was trimmed by 8 bases and the J gene end by 4 bases; junction bases not matched to a gene: 5. Written as DNA, the CDR3 is TGCAGCCCCACGGGACTAGCGGGGTACAATGAGCAGTTCTTC. Protein: CSPTGLAGYNEQFF.

This clonotype was picked up many times. This chain joins TRBV5-1 and TRBJ2-1; maybe TRBD1 (5 bases). Germline V gene sequence: CDR1 SGHRS, CDR2 YFSETQ. V shed 4 bases and J shed 3 bases, with 14 bases lying between them. This CDR3 contains 15 residues. The CDR3 spells CASSPPRQSYNEQFF. The DNA of the CDR3 is TGCGCCAGCAGCCCCCCCCGACAGAGCTACAATGAGCAGTTCTTC.

This clonotype has at least ten counts. This sequence joins TRBV20-1 and TRBJ1-2; 10 positions agree with TRBD1. Unmatched junction bases numbered 11, after V lost 0 bases and J lost 4 bases. The germline CDR1 and CDR2 sequences are DFQATT and SNEGSKA (reference sequence). This CDR3 is 17 amino acids long. CDR3 in amino acids: CSAREGQGGLWVYGYTF. CDR3 in DNA: TGCAGTGCTAGAGAAGGACAGGGGGGTCTTTGGGTCTATGGCTACACCTTC.

This clonotype appeared many times. This chain uses TRBV12-3 or TRBV12-4 with TRBJ2-1, with a weak D call TRBD1 (6 bases). Deletions cut 7 bases from V and 3 bases from J, with 13 bases between. CDR3 length: 14 residues. The CDR3 loop is CASKGTGSYNEQFF. CDR3 DNA: TGTGCCAGCAAGGGTACAGGGAGCTACAATGAGCAGTTCTTC.

This clonotype was picked up many times. The chain is built from TRBV12-3 or TRBV12-4 and TRBJ1-1; D gene uncertain. Trimming pared 3 bases from V and 11 bases from J, leaving 10 bases between. The CDR3 runs to 11 residues. The CDR3 DNA reads as TGTGCCAGCAGTTTTGAAATCGGGGCTTTCTTT. It is translated as CASSFEIGAFF.

This clonotype was seen ten or more times. This chain links TRBV12-3 or TRBV12-4 with TRBJ2-7; D gene unclear. The CDR3 length is 14 residues. V was trimmed by 4 bases and J by 2 bases, leaving 12 bases between them. The chain's CDR3 is CASSSGSFPYEQYF. The CDR3 DNA follows: TGTGCCAGCAGTTCAGGCAGTTTTCCCTACGAGCAGTACTTC.

A few counts support this clonotype. The genes are TRBV2 and TRBJ1-6; tentative D call: TRBD1 (5 bases). The CDR3 length is 19 residues. Deletions cut 8 bases from V and 0 bases from J, with 23 bases between. Per germline, CDR1 SNHLY and CDR2 FYNNEI. The CDR3, as DNA: TGTGCCAGCGGATCCGACACCCTGGGGCCTATCTCCTATAATTCACCCCTCCACTTT. This gives the protein CASGSDTLGPISYNSPLHF.

This clonotype was seen many times. The rearrangement links TRBV5-1 to TRBJ2-2, with D perhaps matching TRBD2 (6 bases). This CDR3 contains 14 residues. Germline CDR1 reads SGHRS; CDR2 reads YFSETQ. Trimming left V 7 bases short and J 6 bases short, with 16 bases between. DNA for the CDR3: TGCGCCAGCTCCCGCGGGACCGTGGCCGGGGAGCTGTTTTTT. Translated, it gives CASSRGTVAGELFF.

This clonotype has ten or more counts. This chain connects TRBV3-1 to TRBJ2-1, with 9 bases that match TRBD2. This CDR3 is built from 15 residues. Germline lookup yields CDR1 LGHDT and CDR2 YNNKEL (reference sequence). V gave up 3 bases and J gave up 4 bases; unmatched junction bases: 4. The DNA for the CDR3 is TGTGCCAGCAGCCAGGCGGGGGGGATTTACAATGAGCAGTTCTTC. Encoded protein: CASSQAGGIYNEQFF.

This clonotype was detected many times. The chain links TRBV19 to TRBJ1-5; TRBD1 matches at 9 bases. V lost 3 bases and J lost 5; bases outside the gene matches: 5. The CDR3 loop spans 15 amino acids. Per the germline V gene, CDR1 is LNHDA and CDR2 is SQIVND (reference sequence). DNA of the CDR3: TGTGCCAGTAGTATTACAGGGGGCGCGCATCAGCCCCAGCATTTT. Its protein is CASSITGGAHQPQHF. The complete variable domain, with remaining parts taken from reference TRBV19 and TRBJ1-5, reads DGGITQSPKYLFRKEGQNVTLSCEQNLNHDAMYWYRQDPGQGLRLIYYSQIVNDFQKGDIAEGYSVSREKKESFPLTVTSAQKNPTAFYLCASSITGGAHQPQHFGDGTRLSIL.

There are many counts of this clonotype. J is TRBJ2-3 and V is TRBV4-3; TRBD1 is a possible D gene (6 bases). CDR1 and CDR2 (germline): LGHNA, YSLEER. Trimming cost V 0 bases and J 5 bases, with 9 bases left between them. The CDR3 has 14 amino acids. The CDR3 bases are TGCGCCAGCAGCCAAGAAAACAGGGTAGATACGCAGTATTTT. It is translated as CASSQENRVDTQYF.

As regards this clonotype: A much larger clone lies a single base off, so this may be a read error. The chain links TRBV7-6 to TRBJ2-3, with D maybe TRBD1 (5 bases). Germline CDR1 and CDR2: SGHVS and FNYEAQ. The CDR3 consists of 13 residues. DNA of the CDR3: TGTGCCAGCAGCTTATGGGGCACAGATCCGCAGTATTTT. Amino acid sequence: CASSLWGTDPQYF.

Ten or more counts support this clonotype. V and J are TRBV4-3 and TRBJ1-1; D possibly corresponds to TRBD1 (6 bases). Trimming removed 4 bases from V and 3 bases from J, with 12 bases in between. The CDR3 spans 14 residues. CDR1 and CDR2 (germline): LGHNA, YSLEER. CDR3 amino acids: CASSLQGRDTEAFF. For the CDR3, the DNA is TGCGCCAGCAGCCTCCAGGGGAGGGACACTGAAGCTTTCTTT.

This clonotype has at least ten counts. The chain employs TRBV6-2 or TRBV6-3 and TRBJ2-1; 8 bases are a match to TRBD1. Trimming removed 5 bases from V and 0 bases from J; junction bases left unmatched: 3. The CDR3 runs 15 residues. CDR1 is MNHEY and CDR2 is SVGEGT in the germline V gene. In DNA, the CDR3 is TGTGCCAGCAGTAGGGGACAGGCCTCCTACAATGAGCAGTTCTTC. Its protein is CASSRGQASYNEQFF.

Details on this clonotype: A much larger clone lies a single base off, so this may be a read error. The chain is built from TRBV6-2 or TRBV6-3 and TRBJ2-5; D is possibly TRBD1 (5 bases). The germline CDR1 and CDR2 sequences are MNHEY and SVGEGT. V lost 2 bases to trimming and J lost 1 base, with 14 bases between them. CDR3 length equals 16 residues. The CDR3 sequence is CASSYPKTGCQETQYF. In nucleotides, the CDR3 is TGTGCCAGCAGTTACCCAAAAACAGGATGCCAAGAGACCCAGTACTTC.

This clonotype was seen many times. The CDR3 spells CASSRDRVDGYTF. The CDR3 DNA reads as TGTGCCAGCAGTCGGGACCGAGTGGATGGCTACACCTTC. The chain links TRBV6-5 to TRBJ1-2, with D possibly matching TRBD1 (5 bases). Trimming removed 5 bases at V and 6 bases at J, with 13 bases between. This CDR3 is built from 13 residues. Germline V gene data show CDR1 as MNHEY and CDR2 as SVGAGI.

This clonotype was detected many times. V and J are TRBV29-1 and TRBJ2-1; D possibly corresponds to TRBD1 (5 bases). CDR1 and CDR2 from the germline V gene are SQVTM and ANQGSEA. The V gene lost 8 bases and the J gene lost 4 bases, with 15 bases spanning the gap. The CDR3 spans 13 residues. The CDR3 spells CSTLGAIYNEQFF. The CDR3 bases are TGCAGCACGCTAGGGGCCATTTACAATGAGCAGTTCTTC.

Many counts were recorded for this clonotype. This chain joins TRBV29-1 and TRBJ1-2; D may be TRBD1 (5 bases). V was trimmed by 4 bases and J by 3 bases, leaving 15 bases between them. CDR1 and CDR2 from the germline V gene are SQVTM and ANQGSEA. The CDR3 sequence is 14 residues long. The CDR3 here is CSVASGIGDYGYTF. DNA for the CDR3: TGCAGCGTTGCAAGCGGGATAGGGGACTATGGCTACACCTTC.

This clonotype was observed many times. The chain couples TRBV29-1 to TRBJ2-1; maybe TRBD2 (5 bases). V dropped 7 bases and J dropped 5 bases, with 12 bases sitting between them. In germline, CDR1 is SQVTM, CDR2 ANQGSEA. The CDR3 has 12 amino acids. CDR3 loop: CSAKLGDNEQFF. CDR3 nucleotides: TGCAGCGCAAAACTAGGAGACAATGAGCAGTTCTTC.

This clonotype was picked up many times. The V call is TRBV5-1, the J call TRBJ2-1; TRBD1 agrees at 7 bases. This CDR3 comprises 16 residues. V was clipped by 3 bases and J by 0 bases; unmatched bases: 6. Germline V gene sequence: CDR1 SGHRS, CDR2 YFSETQ. The CDR3 protein is CASSSGTERSYNEQFF. The CDR3 DNA sequence: TGCGCCAGCAGCTCCGGGACAGAGCGCTCCTACAATGAGCAGTTCTTC.

This clonotype showed up many times. The rearrangement joins TRBV10-3 to TRBJ2-5; perhaps TRBD1 as D (6 bases). This CDR3 spans 15 amino acids. The V end was cut by 3 bases, the J end by 4 bases, with 15 bases between. From germline, CDR1 is ENHRY and CDR2 SYGVKD. The CDR3: CAISESRGGVETQYF. The CDR3 DNA follows: TGTGCCATCAGTGAATCGCGAGGGGGAGTAGAGACCCAGTACTTC.

This clonotype was seen ten or more times. V is TRBV27 and J is TRBJ2-6; D call uncertain. The V gene lost 6 bases and the J gene lost 2 bases, with 11 bases spanning the gap. CDR1 and CDR2 from the germline V gene are MNHEY and SMNVEV (reference sequence). The CDR3 sequence is 15 residues long. This CDR3 is CASRKGRTGANVLTF. The DNA of the CDR3 is TGTGCCAGCAGAAAGGGAAGAACTGGGGCCAACGTCCTGACTTTC.